This T cell receptor (beta chain) was recorded in a study of T-cell memory formation after mild COVID-19. Study information: TCR clusters mostly belonged to single donors. General study results and limits: Whether second-wave clones peaking at day 37 were SARS-CoV-2 specific went unconfirmed. Clones contracting across day 15 to 85 had a balanced CD4/CD8 profile; later expanding clones leaned CD4+.

Constant-segment primers were used for 5'RACE, and the resulting TCR alpha and TCR beta cDNA libraries carried sample barcodes and UMIs. One entry per CDR3 protein results from TCRdb running MiXCR on the 5' RACE reads. The repertoire holds approximately 580,000 distinct CDR3 sequences, with over 20% as singletons. On this clonotype itself: What it binds is unknown.

The sequence was obtained from an adult woman who had mild COVID-19 (a few samples of this study predate the infection). Cell type and time point are not known. The sequenced sample consisted of PBMCs or a T cell subset sorted from them (not recorded which).

The CDR3 DNA sequence: TGTGCCAGCAAGAAACAGGGGGCCCCTAACACTGAAGCTTTCTTT. Translated, it gives CASKKQGAPNTEAFF. The V and J genes are TRBV5-4 and TRBJ1-1; 9 nucleotides agree with TRBD1. The CDR3 contains 15 residues. The trim removed 6 bases at V and 2 bases at J, leaving 8 bases unmatched. Germline CDR1 and CDR2: SGHNT and YYREEE (reference sequence). The full variable domain, completed using reference TRBV5-4 and TRBJ1-1, is ETGVTQSPTHLIKTRGQQVTLRCSSQSGHNTVSWYQQALGQGPQFIFQYYREEENGRGNFPPRFSGLQFPNYSSELNVNALELDDSALYLCASKKQGAPNTEAFFGQGTRLTVV.